Listed here are 17 T cell receptor beta chains from one sample, sequenced in a study of cytomegalovirus exposure and HLA in healthy donors. Primers: 60 Vbeta forward and 13 Jbeta reverse. Sequencing was performed with immunoSEQ multiplex PCR; in TCRdb, only in-frame clones are kept and a portion is missing. The data hold about 130,000 clones, with 75% to 85% observed a single time. The sequenced sample was PBMCs. The receptors derive from a man aged 18-30 years in good health and CMV-seronegative.

The rearrangement links TRBV4-1 to TRBJ2-1, with TRBD2 identical over 10 bases. With 1 base clipped from V and 4 bases from J, the junction kept 4 bases outside the gene matches. The CDR3 is 16 residues long. In germline, CDR1 is MGHRA, CDR2 YSYEKL. CDR3 sequence (DNA): TGCGCCAGCAGCCAAGGGACTAGCGGCCCGTACAATGAGCAGTTCTTC. Translation gives CASSQGTSGPYNEQFF.

V and J are TRBV7-9 and TRBJ2-7; 11 nucleotides match TRBD2. V shed 1 base and J 2 bases; nucleotides not matched to a gene: 7. From germline, CDR1 is SEHNR and CDR2 FQNEAQ (reference sequence). This CDR3 contains 17 residues. The CDR3 loop reads CASSLGSGTSGAYEQYV. The CDR3 DNA sequence: TGTGCCAGCAGCTTAGGCTCCGGGACTAGCGGCGCCTACGAGCAGTACGTC.

This clone was seen only once. V is TRBV7-9 and J is TRBJ2-5, with a tentative D call TRBD1 (5 bases). Per germline, CDR1 SEHNR and CDR2 FQNEAQ (reference sequence). V shed 8 bases and J shed 7 bases, with 20 bases lying between them. This CDR3 is built from 14 residues. This CDR3 is CASSKGQGIRTQYF. The CDR3, as DNA: TGTGCCAGCTCTAAAGGGCAGGGAATTAGGACCCAGTACTTC.

The chain carries TRBV5-1 and TRBJ2-1; 15 bases line up with TRBD2. Germline CDR1 reads SGHRS; CDR2 reads YFSETQ. This CDR3 is built from 19 residues. V trimming: 4 bases; J trimming: 7 bases; junction bases outside the gene matches: 15. The CDR3 spells CASSVIPGLAGGRGNEQFF. CDR3 bases: TGCGCCAGCAGCGTTATTCCGGGACTAGCGGGAGGAAGAGGGAATGAGCAGTTCTTC.

The chain joins TRBV15 to TRBJ1-2, with unresolved D. Looked up from germline, CDR1 is LNHNV and CDR2 is YYDKDF (reference sequence). CDR3 length: 15 residues. Between the trimmed V and J ends, which lost 4 bases and 5 bases, there was a span of 17 bases. The CDR3 coding sequence is TGTGCCACCAGCACAGGAACAGTCAGTCTTTATGGCTACACCTTC. Translation gives CATSTGTVSLYGYTF. The variable domain in full, completed from reference TRBV15 and TRBJ1-2, reads DAMVIQNPRYQVTQFGKPVTLSCSQTLNHNVMYWYQQKSSQAPKLLFHYYDKDFNNEADTPDNFQSRRPNTSFCFLDIRSPGLGDTAMYLCATSTGTVSLYGYTFGSGTRLTVV.

This clone has just a few counts. The rearrangement uses TRBV10-3 and TRBJ1-1; weak D call: TRBD1 (5 bases). Trimming took off 4 bases at V and 0 bases at J, with 12 bases between the two ends. Germline loops: CDR1 ENHRY, CDR2 SYGVKD. The CDR3 length is 15 residues. The CDR3 DNA is TGTGCCATCAGTGGGCAGGGCGTTATGAACACTGAAGCTTTCTTT. As protein: CAISGQGVMNTEAFF.

The V call is TRBV5-4, the J call TRBJ2-1; weak D call: TRBD2 (5 bases). V shed 1 base and J shed 9 bases, with 8 bases lying between them. The CDR3 runs to 12 residues. Per the germline V gene, CDR1 is SGHNT and CDR2 is YYREEE (reference sequence). CDR3 sequence reads: CASSLREIEQFF. Written as DNA, the CDR3 is TGTGCCAGCAGCTTGAGGGAGATTGAGCAGTTCTTC.

This chain links TRBV6-6 with TRBJ2-7, with TRBD1 identical over 11 bases. V lost 5 bases to trimming and J lost 5 bases; unmatched junction nucleotides: 5. Germline V CDR1 and CDR2: MNHNY, SVGAGI (reference sequence). This CDR3 region has 14 residues. CDR3 protein: CASSRRDRGDEQYV. CDR3 sequence (DNA): TGTGCCAGCAGTCGCCGGGACAGGGGGGACGAGCAGTACGTC.

This clone was seen just once. V usage is TRBV14 and J usage is TRBJ2-2; TRBD2 aligns across 12 bases. The V gene's germline CDR1 is SGHDN and CDR2 FVKESK. This CDR3 spans 15 amino acids. V gave up 4 bases and J gave up 5 bases; unmatched junction bases: 2. CDR3 protein: CASSRLAGATGELFF. In DNA form, the CDR3 reads TGTGCCAGCAGCCGACTAGCGGGAGCGACCGGGGAGCTGTTTTTT.

J is TRBJ2-7 and V is TRBV19, with D tentatively TRBD1 (5 bases). The ends were cut back, 0 bases at V and 4 bases at J, with 16 bases in the middle. Germline CDR1 is LNHDA and CDR2 is SQIVND (reference sequence). The CDR3 is 16 residues long. CDR3 residues: CASSIDSGGAGYEQYF. CDR3 DNA sequence: TGTGCCAGTAGTATAGATTCAGGTGGGGCAGGATACGAGCAGTACTTC.

This chain uses TRBV29-1 with TRBJ1-1, with TRBD1 matching over 9 bases. This CDR3 has 13 amino acids. Germline loops: CDR1 SQVTM, CDR2 ANQGSEA. V shed 5 bases, J shed 1 base, and the junction held 2 bases outside the gene matches. This CDR3 is CSVPTGGNTEAFF. CDR3 sequence (DNA): TGCAGCGTTCCGACAGGGGGGAACACTGAAGCTTTCTTT. The whole variable domain, remainder taken from reference TRBV29-1 and TRBJ1-1, is SAVISQKPSRDICQRGTSLTIQCQVDSQVTMMFWYRQQPGQSLTLIATANQGSEATYESGFVIDKFPISRPNLTFSTLTVSNMSPEDSSIYLCSVPTGGNTEAFFGQGTRLTVV.

This chain joins TRBV9 and TRBJ1-5; 9 bases match TRBD1. V was clipped by 0 bases and J by 4 bases; unmatched bases: 2. The CDR3 loop spans 15 amino acids. Germline V gene sequence: CDR1 SGDLS, CDR2 YYNGEE. CDR3 coding DNA: TGTGCCAGCAGCGTAGGGGGGACAGGGAATCAGCCCCAGCATTTT. Translating it yields CASSVGGTGNQPQHF.

The V and J genes are TRBV28 and TRBJ2-5; D ambiguous. The J call may be wrong; the DNA end is better matched by TRBJ2-7. CDR3 length equals 13 residues. The germline V gene has CDR1 MDHEN and CDR2 SYDVKM. As DNA, the CDR3 is TGTGCCAGCAGTTTAGCGTATTCCTACGAGCAGTACTTC. It codes for CASSLAYSYEQYF.

J is TRBJ2-6 and V is TRBV6-6; unclear D gene. From germline, CDR1 is MNHNY and CDR2 SVGAGI (reference sequence). This CDR3 comprises 15 residues. V gave up 4 bases and J gave up 0 bases, with 7 bases separating them. Written as DNA, the CDR3 is TGTGCCAGCAGTTCCGGTCGCTCTGGGGCCAACGTCCTGACTTTC. Its protein is CASSSGRSGANVLTF.

The rearrangement joins TRBV18 to TRBJ1-6; the D gene is possibly TRBD1 (6 bases). The CDR3 is 16 residues long. Trimming took off 0 bases at V and 7 bases at J, with 13 bases between the two ends. CDR1 and CDR2 (germline): KGHSH, LQKENI. Here the CDR3 reads CASSPPPGQPNSPLHF. The CDR3 DNA follows: TGTGCCAGCTCACCACCACCGGGACAACCAAATTCACCCCTCCACTTT.

The V call is TRBV7-6, the J call TRBJ1-3; D perhaps matches TRBD1 (6 bases). This CDR3 has 17 residues. V was trimmed by 0 bases and J by 3 bases, leaving 15 bases between them. CDR1 is SGHVS and CDR2 is FNYEAQ in the germline V gene. The CDR3 DNA follows: TGTGCCAGCAGCTTAGCGTCATTGGGGGCGAGTGGAAACACCATATATTTT. Its translation is CASSLASLGASGNTIYF.

Only one count was recorded for this clone. The chain has TRBV6-4 and TRBJ2-7; the match to TRBD1 covers 7 bases. Germline-derived CDR1 and CDR2 are MRHNA and SNTAGT. The trim removed 5 bases at V and 2 bases at J, leaving 6 bases unmatched. The CDR3 covers 14 residues. This CDR3 is CASSPYGQAYEQYV. The CDR3 nucleotides read TGTGCCAGCAGTCCCTACGGACAGGCCTACGAGCAGTACGTC.